This T cell receptor beta chain was found in a study of tumor-infiltrating lymphocytes in glioblastoma multiforme. V was cut by 5 bases and J by 4 bases, with 10 bases left in between. Germline V lookup: CDR1 SGHAT, CDR2 FQNNGV. The CDR3 covers 13 residues. TCRB libraries came from RNA via three nested multiplex PCR rounds. TCRB cDNA was made from around 0.5 ug total RNA. In TCRdb, the multiplex PCR reads were re-called with MiXCR into one record per CDR3 protein. The sample consists of some 14,000 distinct CDR3 sequences, 65% to 80% of them appearing once. Notes on the study in general: Only one glioblastoma patient had TCR and mutation analysis. Functional subtype sorting of these T cells was not performed. Detected clone frequencies may not reflect cell counts, being RNA-based.

In regard to this clonotype: Antigen unknown.

The chain recombines TRBV11-2 with TRBJ2-3; D is uncertain. The clonotype comes from a male donor with glioblastoma. The sequencing sample was made of brain tumor tissue. The CDR3 sequence: CASSPQNADTQYF. The CDR3 DNA reads TGTGCCAGCAGCCCCCAGAACGCAGATACGCAGTATTTT.